This TCR beta chain was recovered during a study of blood T cells in healthy people across ages. This CDR3 region has 12 residues. Looked up from germline, CDR1 is DFQATT and CDR2 is SNEGSKA (reference sequence). The V and J ends lost 1 base and 3 bases respectively, with 7 bases between them. This clonotype has only a few counts. Together with a sample-barcoded 5' primer, a J-beta primer mix was included in a second PCR lasting roughly 6 to 12 cycles. Each sample provided no less than 2.5 million CDR3-containing paired-end reads. TCRdb ran MiXCR on the 5' RACE reads and lists one entry per CDR3 protein. The table has under 950,000 distinct CDR3 sequences, roughly 20% seen once. With each sample, at least 5 micrograms of total RNA were extracted.

The sequence was obtained from a man aged 65-85 years in good health. The chain is built from TRBV20-1 and TRBJ2-7; a possible D gene is TRBD1 (5 bases). The sequencing sample was made of blood. CDR3: CSARGGSYEQYV. The DNA of the CDR3 is TGCAGTGCTAGAGGGGGCAGCTACGAGCAGTACGTC.